This T cell receptor (beta chain) stems from a study of blood T cell repertoires in COVID-19. Measured with immunoSEQ multiplex PCR; TCRdb has only the in-frame clones, and not every one. Of about 150,000 clones in the sample, 84% were seen once. Germline values: CDR1 SGHTA, CDR2 FQGNSA. J lost 4 bases, V lost 5 bases, and 5 bases had no gene match. The CDR3 consists of 15 residues. The receptor was derived from a woman aged 45-65 years who had been exposed to COVID-19. The V gene is TRBV7-2, the J gene TRBJ2-1; 10 nucleotides agree with TRBD2. The specimen sequenced was PBMCs or T cells enriched from blood (not recorded which). CDR3 sequence: CASSPGLAAYNEQFF. The CDR3 nucleotides are TGTGCCAGCAGCCCAGGACTAGCGGCATACAATGAGCAGTTCTTC.